This T cell receptor beta chain was sequenced in a study of blood T cell repertoires in COVID-19. Turning to the study itself: PBMCs, B-cell-depleted T cells, or T cells were the source of the cDNA or gDNA that made up the material.

Clones were sequenced by immunoSEQ multiplex PCR, and TCRdb holds only the in-frame ones, with some missing. Of some 320,000 clones detected, 90% appear once; the ten largest clones hold 3% to 5%. V dropped 2 bases and J dropped 3; count of bases not matched to a gene: 5. The germline V gene has CDR1 SGHRS and CDR2 YFSETQ. This CDR3 is built from 15 residues. The receptor's source is a woman younger than 45 who had been exposed to COVID-19. The sequenced material came from PBMCs or T cells enriched from blood (not recorded which). The V call is TRBV5-1, the J call TRBJ1-3, with 7 bases matching TRBD1. The CDR3 here is CASSFEGAGGNTIYF. For the CDR3, the DNA is TGCGCCAGCAGCTTTGAGGGGGCTGGTGGAAACACCATATATTTT.